Listed here are 18 T cell receptor beta chains from one sample, sequenced in a study of lymphopenia after photon versus proton radiotherapy (dated by TCRdb to about 2019). The library was generated by the immunoSEQ multiplex PCR assay. The clones in this table, taken by TCRdb from immuneACCESS, are in-frame only. Not every clone is retained; where verified, under half of the shortfall comes from an unresolved V gene, and the cause of the rest is unknown. The sample contains over 15,000 clones, 85% to 90% of them found a single time. The ten largest clones capture around 10% of the sample. The sequences come from peripheral blood, collected from a patient treated with proton-based radiotherapy. The receptors stem from an older man with pancreatic cancer.

The chain is built from TRBV4-2 and TRBJ1-2, with a weak D call TRBD1 (5 bases). V gave up 0 bases and J gave up 4 bases, with 21 bases separating them. Per the germline V gene, CDR1 is LGHNA and CDR2 is YNFKEQ. This CDR3 is 18 amino acids long. The CDR3 here is CASSQDLNRGPALYGYTF. The CDR3 DNA reads as TGTGCCAGCAGCCAAGATCTCAATAGGGGTCCAGCCCTCTATGGCTACACCTTC.

The chain employs TRBV5-1 and TRBJ1-6; 8 bases map to TRBD1. Germline values: CDR1 SGHRS, CDR2 YFSETQ. The length of the CDR3 is 15 residues. Trimming at V came to 7 bases and at J to 3 bases, leaving 6 bases not matched to a gene. CDR3 region: CASEEGTGYNSPLHF. The CDR3 region has the DNA TGCGCCAGCGAAGAAGGGACAGGCTATAATTCACCCCTCCACTTT.

The rearrangement joins TRBV27 to TRBJ2-1, with D possibly being TRBD1 (7 bases). The germline gives CDR1 MNHEY, CDR2 SMNVEV (reference sequence). With 2 bases removed from V and 8 bases from J, the gap between germline ends came to 22 bases. The CDR3 is 17 amino acids. The CDR3 DNA is TGTGCCAGCAGTTTAAGGGGGCGAGGCGAAGCGGGCGATGAGCAGTTCTTC. Translated, it gives CASSLRGRGEAGDEQFF.

This clone was observed a few times. The chain uses TRBV6-1 and TRBJ1-5; 9 bases are a match to TRBD1. This CDR3 has 16 amino acids. Looked up from germline, CDR1 is MNHNS and CDR2 is SASEGT. J lost 4 bases, V lost 2 bases, and 6 bases had no gene match. CDR3 protein: CASSEKWDRVNQPQHF. CDR3 nucleotides: TGTGCCAGCAGTGAAAAGTGGGACAGGGTTAATCAGCCCCAGCATTTT.

The chain joins TRBV27 to TRBJ2-5; TRBD2 might be the D (5 bases). The CDR3 is made up of 16 amino acids. Germline CDR1 is MNHEY and CDR2 is SMNVEV (reference sequence). The V and J ends lost 1 base and 0 bases respectively, with 12 bases between them. CDR3: CASSLYRLSNQETQYF. The CDR3 bases are TGTGCCAGCAGTTTATACCGACTAAGCAACCAAGAGACCCAGTACTTC.

This chain links TRBV6-5 with TRBJ2-7, with 9 bases that match TRBD1. Germline CDR1 reads MNHEY; CDR2 reads SVGAGI. V was clipped by 7 bases and J by 4 bases; unmatched bases: 11. The CDR3 extends over 15 amino acids. The CDR3 sequence: CASISRGDRGYEQYF. DNA for the CDR3: TGTGCCAGCATCTCGAGGGGAGACAGGGGGTACGAGCAGTACTTC.

This clone showed up just once. The chain employs TRBV6-5 and TRBJ2-5, with TRBD2 matching over 8 bases. Trimming cost V 6 bases and J 5 bases; bases outside gene matches: 11. The length of the CDR3 is 15 residues. CDR1 and CDR2 (germline): MNHEY, SVGAGI. Written as DNA, the CDR3 is TGTGCCAGCAGATTCAGCGGGGGCGTGACGGAGACCCAGTACTTC. This gives the protein CASRFSGGVTETQYF.

The genes are TRBV28 and TRBJ2-5; perhaps TRBD2 as D (5 bases). Trimming took 2 bases from V and 5 from J, leaving 12 bases between them. Germline-derived CDR1 and CDR2 are MDHEN and SYDVKM. This CDR3 region has 14 residues. The CDR3 region is CASSLPREWETQYF. In nucleotides, the CDR3 is TGTGCCAGCAGTTTACCCCGGGAATGGGAGACCCAGTACTTC.

The chain uses TRBV30 and TRBJ1-1, with D uncertain. V lost 3 bases to trimming and J lost 0 bases, with 11 bases between them. Germline V gene lookup returns CDR1 GTSNPN and CDR2 SVGIG (reference sequence). The CDR3 loop spans 14 amino acids. The CDR3 sequence is CAWSANLMNTEAFF. Here the CDR3 DNA reads TGTGCCTGGAGCGCTAATTTAATGAACACTGAAGCTTTCTTT.

This chain uses TRBV9 with TRBJ1-1, with D uncertain. This CDR3 spans 16 amino acids. Trimming removed 4 bases at V and 4 bases at J, with 20 bases between. Germline values: CDR1 SGDLS, CDR2 YYNGEE. The DNA for the CDR3 is TGTGCCAGCAGCCCCGTGGCCGGGTATGGTGCCACTGAAGCTTTCTTT. This gives the protein CASSPVAGYGATEAFF.

The chain couples TRBV6-5 to TRBJ1-2; D is perhaps TRBD1 (5 bases). Deletions cut 5 bases from V and 5 bases from J, with 15 bases between. This CDR3 region has 14 residues. The germline V gene has CDR1 MNHEY and CDR2 SVGAGI. The DNA for the CDR3 is TGTGCCAGCAGTGAAAACCAGGGATCTTATGGCTACACCTTC. Residues: CASSENQGSYGYTF.

This rearrangement joins TRBV11-1 to TRBJ1-5; D is unclear. This CDR3 has 13 residues. V was trimmed by 4 bases and J by 7 bases, leaving 11 bases between them. Germline-derived CDR1 and CDR2 are SGHAT and FQDESV (reference sequence). The CDR3 loop reads CASSSSRGQPQHF. CDR3 DNA: TGTGCCAGCAGCTCGTCGCGGGGACAGCCCCAGCATTTT.

V usage is TRBV6-1 and J usage is TRBJ1-6; D ambiguous. V lost 4 bases and J 10 bases, leaving 14 bases between the germline ends. CDR3 length equals 14 residues. CDR1 is MNHNS, CDR2 SASEGT, per germline. The chain's CDR3 is CASSGVGGGSPLHF. CDR3 nucleotide sequence: TGTGCCAGCAGTGGGGTCGGCGGCGGATCACCCCTCCACTTT.

This clone was observed once. The chain has TRBV6-1 and TRBJ2-7, with 9 bases matching TRBD2. The CDR3 is made up of 15 amino acids. Germline V gene lookup returns CDR1 MNHNS and CDR2 SASEGT. J gave up 8 bases and V 0 bases, and 8 bases lay outside the gene matches. The CDR3, as DNA: TGTGCCAGCAGTGAAGCTGCGGGACTAGCCAAGAAGCAGTACTTC. Translated, it gives CASSEAAGLAKKQYF.

The CDR3 DNA is TGTGCCAGCAGCTTGGACCGGGACAGGGTGACGGGGTCCTACGAGCAGTACTTC. It encodes CASSLDRDRVTGSYEQYF. The chain couples TRBV13 to TRBJ2-7, with 9 bases lining up with TRBD1. This CDR3 contains 18 residues. Per the germline V gene, CDR1 is PRHDT and CDR2 is FYEKMQ (reference sequence). After removal of 3 bases from V and 1 base from J, the junction contained 13 bases not matched to a gene.

This rearrangement joins TRBV30 to TRBJ2-7; D is uncertain. Germline-derived CDR1 and CDR2 are GTSNPN and SVGIG (reference sequence). CDR3 length equals 12 residues. Trimming left V 0 bases short and J 1 base short, with 4 bases between. The CDR3 region is CAWSVLSYEQYF. For the CDR3, the DNA is TGTGCCTGGAGTGTTCTTTCCTACGAGCAGTACTTC.

V usage is TRBV2 and J usage is TRBJ2-2, with D hard to call. Germline CDR1 and CDR2: SNHLY and FYNNEI. V gave up 3 bases and J gave up 6 bases, with 14 bases separating them. The CDR3 totals 15 residues. CDR3 nucleotides: TGTGCCAGCAGTGATGGTCTTTTAGTCCCCGGGGAGCTGTTTTTT. Its protein is CASSDGLLVPGELFF.

This chain joins TRBV30 and TRBJ2-7, with 7 bases aligning to TRBD2. Trimming removed 0 bases from V and 0 bases from J; junction bases left unmatched: 5. There are 15 residues in the CDR3. From germline, CDR1 is GTSNPN and CDR2 SVGIG (reference sequence). DNA of the CDR3: TGTGCCTGGAGTGTAGGACTAGGCATCTCCTACGAGCAGTACTTC. The encoded protein is CAWSVGLGISYEQYF.